This T cell receptor beta chain was observed in a study of preoperative IRX-2 immunotherapy in early breast cancer. Produced via immunoSEQ multiplex PCR; TCRdb's table is partial and in-frame only. The table has under 40,000 clones, about 95% seen once. V dropped 1 base and J dropped 2 bases, with 8 bases sitting between them. The V gene's germline CDR1 is SGHTA and CDR2 FQGTGA. The CDR3 is made up of 14 amino acids. Described treatment: preoperative locoregional IRX-2 cytokine immunotherapy. The V and J genes are TRBV7-3 and TRBJ2-5; D unresolved. The receptor was derived from a human donor with breast cancer. The specimen was taken from a patient treated with IRX-2 immunotherapy. The DNA for the CDR3 is TGTGCCAGCAGCTTAAGGCCCAAACAAGAGACCCAGTACTTC. It yields the protein CASSLRPKQETQYF.